This T cell receptor beta chain was captured in a study of shared clonotypes between healthy human individuals. Broader study findings: A handful of donors held roughly 5% of naive CD4 clonotypes in common.

Comment on this clone: What it recognizes is unknown.

The germline V and J ends were trimmed by 3 bases and 7 bases, with 9 bases remaining between them. CDR3 size: 11 residues. The germline V gene has CDR1 DFQATT and CDR2 SNEGSKA (reference sequence). Assay: immunoSEQ multiplex PCR; the TCRdb copy retains only in-frame clones and omits some. The table has about 1.1 million clones, 60% to 85% seen once. The chain employs TRBV20-1 and TRBJ1-1; D gene unclear. This clonotype originated in a man aged 18 to 29 in good health. Some clones in this sample may be carry-over from other donors' samples. Sequencing used memory CD4+ T cells from PBMCs. Documented subset: CD45RA-negative fraction. CDR3: CSASTSVEAFF. The CDR3 DNA reads as TGCAGTGCTAGTACGTCGGTTGAAGCTTTCTTT.